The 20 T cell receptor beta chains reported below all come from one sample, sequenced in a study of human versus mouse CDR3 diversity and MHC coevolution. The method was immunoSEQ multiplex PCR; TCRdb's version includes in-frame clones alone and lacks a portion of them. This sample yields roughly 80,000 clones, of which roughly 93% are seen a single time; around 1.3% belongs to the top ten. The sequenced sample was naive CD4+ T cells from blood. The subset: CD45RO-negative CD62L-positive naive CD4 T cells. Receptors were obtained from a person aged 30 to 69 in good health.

CDR3 nucleotides: TGTGCCAGCAGCCCCCGACAGGTCTCCTACGAGCAGTACTTC. Translated: CASSPRQVSYEQYF. The chain is built from TRBV7-2 and TRBJ2-7; TRBD1 might be the D (6 bases). CDR1 and CDR2 (germline): SGHTA, FQGNSA. This CDR3 is 14 amino acids long. The V and J ends lost 5 bases and 0 bases respectively, with 11 bases between them.

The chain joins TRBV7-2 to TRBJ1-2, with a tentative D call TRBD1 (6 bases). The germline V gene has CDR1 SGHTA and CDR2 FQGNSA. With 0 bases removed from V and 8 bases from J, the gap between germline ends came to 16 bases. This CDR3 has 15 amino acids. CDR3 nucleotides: TGTGCCAGCAGCTTAGCGGTCCAGGGGAGGGGAGGCTACACCTTC. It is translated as CASSLAVQGRGGYTF.

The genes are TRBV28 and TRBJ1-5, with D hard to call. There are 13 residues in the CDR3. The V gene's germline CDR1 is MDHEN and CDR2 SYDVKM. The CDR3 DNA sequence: TGTGCAATTCGGGGAAATAGCAATCAGCCCCAGCATTTT. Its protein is CAIRGNSNQPQHF.

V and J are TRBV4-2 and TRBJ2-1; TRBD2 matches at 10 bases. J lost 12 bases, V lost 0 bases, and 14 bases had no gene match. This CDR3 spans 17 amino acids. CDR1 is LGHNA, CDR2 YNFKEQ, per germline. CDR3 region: CASSQENLSGRASVQFF. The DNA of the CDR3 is TGTGCCAGCAGCCAAGAGAATCTCAGCGGGAGGGCTTCCGTGCAGTTCTTC.

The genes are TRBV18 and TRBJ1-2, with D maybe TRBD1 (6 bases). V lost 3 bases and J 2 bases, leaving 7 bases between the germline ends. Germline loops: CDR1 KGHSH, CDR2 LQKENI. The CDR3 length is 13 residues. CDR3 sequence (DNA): TGTGCCAGCTCACCGGACAGAAACTATGGCTACACCTTC. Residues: CASSPDRNYGYTF.

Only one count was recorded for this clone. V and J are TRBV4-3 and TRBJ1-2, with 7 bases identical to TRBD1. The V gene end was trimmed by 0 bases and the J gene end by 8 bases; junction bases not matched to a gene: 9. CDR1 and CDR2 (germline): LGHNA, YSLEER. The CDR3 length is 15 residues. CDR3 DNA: TGCGCCAGCAGCCAAGAAGACAGGGAATCTGGGGGCTACACCTTC. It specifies CASSQEDRESGGYTF.

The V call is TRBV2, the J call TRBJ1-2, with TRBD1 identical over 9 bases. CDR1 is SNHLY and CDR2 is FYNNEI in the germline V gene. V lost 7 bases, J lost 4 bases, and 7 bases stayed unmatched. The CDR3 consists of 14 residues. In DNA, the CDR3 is TGTGCCAGCATGCTCCGGGACAGGGTCTATGGCTACACCTTC. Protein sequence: CASMLRDRVYGYTF.

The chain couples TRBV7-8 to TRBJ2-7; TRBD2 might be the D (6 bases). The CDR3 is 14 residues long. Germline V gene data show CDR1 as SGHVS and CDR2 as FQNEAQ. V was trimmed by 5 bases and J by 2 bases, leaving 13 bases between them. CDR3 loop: CASSPPTRPYEQYF. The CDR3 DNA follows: TGTGCCAGCAGCCCCCCGACTAGACCCTACGAGCAGTACTTC.

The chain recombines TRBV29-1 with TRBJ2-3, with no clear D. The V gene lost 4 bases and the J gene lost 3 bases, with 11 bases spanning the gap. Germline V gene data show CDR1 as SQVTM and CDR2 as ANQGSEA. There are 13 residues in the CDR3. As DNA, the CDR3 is TGCAGCGTTGGCTCCACAGTAACAGATACGCAGTATTTT. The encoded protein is CSVGSTVTDTQYF.

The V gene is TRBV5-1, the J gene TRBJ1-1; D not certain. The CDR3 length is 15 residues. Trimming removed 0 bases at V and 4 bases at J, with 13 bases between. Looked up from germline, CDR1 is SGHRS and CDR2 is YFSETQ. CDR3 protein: CASSLEPVSGTEAFF. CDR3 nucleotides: TGCGCCAGCAGCTTGGAGCCGGTTTCGGGCACTGAAGCTTTCTTT.

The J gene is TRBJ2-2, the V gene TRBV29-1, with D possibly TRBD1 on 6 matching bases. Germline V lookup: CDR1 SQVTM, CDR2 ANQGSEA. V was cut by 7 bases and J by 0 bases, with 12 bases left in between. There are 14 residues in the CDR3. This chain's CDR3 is CSGGLAANTGELFF. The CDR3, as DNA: TGCAGCGGGGGGCTAGCAGCGAACACCGGGGAGCTGTTTTTT.

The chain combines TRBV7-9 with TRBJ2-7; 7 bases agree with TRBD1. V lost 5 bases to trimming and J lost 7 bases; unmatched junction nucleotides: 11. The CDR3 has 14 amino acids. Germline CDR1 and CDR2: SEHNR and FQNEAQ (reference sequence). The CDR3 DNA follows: TGTGCCAGCAGCCTCCCGGGACAGTCTACTGAGCAGTACTTC. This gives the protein CASSLPGQSTEQYF.

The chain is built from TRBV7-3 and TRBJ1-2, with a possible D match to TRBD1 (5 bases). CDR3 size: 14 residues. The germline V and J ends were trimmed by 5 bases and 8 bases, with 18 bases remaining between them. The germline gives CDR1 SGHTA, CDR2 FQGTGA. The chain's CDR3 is CASSLLTASVGYTF. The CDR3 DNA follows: TGTGCCAGCAGCCTCCTGACAGCCTCGGTCGGCTACACCTTC. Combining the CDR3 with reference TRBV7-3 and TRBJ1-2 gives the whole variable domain GAGVSQTPSNKVTEKGKYVELRCDPISGHTALYWYRQSLGQGPEFLIYFQGTGAADDSGLPNDRFFAVRPEGSVSTLKIQRTERGDSAVYLCASSLLTASVGYTFGSGTRLTVV.

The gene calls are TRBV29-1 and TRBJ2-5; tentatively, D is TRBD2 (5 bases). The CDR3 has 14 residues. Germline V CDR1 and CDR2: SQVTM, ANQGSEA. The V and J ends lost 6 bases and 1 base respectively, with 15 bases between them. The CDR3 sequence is CSVPSDFTQETQYF. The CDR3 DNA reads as TGCAGCGTCCCATCGGACTTTACCCAAGAGACCCAGTACTTC.

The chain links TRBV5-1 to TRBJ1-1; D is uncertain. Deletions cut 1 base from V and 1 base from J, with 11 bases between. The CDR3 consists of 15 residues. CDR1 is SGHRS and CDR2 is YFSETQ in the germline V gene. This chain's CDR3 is CASSLTVLGNTEAFF. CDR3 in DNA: TGCGCCAGCAGCTTGACAGTGCTCGGGAACACTGAAGCTTTCTTT.

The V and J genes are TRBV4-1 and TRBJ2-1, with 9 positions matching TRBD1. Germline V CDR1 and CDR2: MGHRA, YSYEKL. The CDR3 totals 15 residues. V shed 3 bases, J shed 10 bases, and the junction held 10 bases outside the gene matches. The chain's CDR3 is CASSHPGQGRNEQFF. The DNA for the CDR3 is TGCGCCAGCAGCCACCCAGGACAGGGGCGGAACGAGCAGTTCTTC.

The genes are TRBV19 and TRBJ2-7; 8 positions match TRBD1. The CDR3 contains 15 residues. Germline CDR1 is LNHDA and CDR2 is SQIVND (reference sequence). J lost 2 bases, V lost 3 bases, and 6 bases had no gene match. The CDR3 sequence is CASSINPGGTYEQYF. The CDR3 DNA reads TGTGCCAGTAGTATTAACCCAGGGGGCACCTACGAGCAGTACTTC.

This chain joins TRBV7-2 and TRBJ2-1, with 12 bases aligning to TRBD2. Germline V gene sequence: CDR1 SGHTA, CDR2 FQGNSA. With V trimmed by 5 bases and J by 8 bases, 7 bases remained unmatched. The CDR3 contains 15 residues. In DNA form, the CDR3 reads TGTGCCAGCAGCACTAGCGGGAGGAGGGAGGATGAGCAGTTCTTC. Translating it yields CASSTSGRREDEQFF.

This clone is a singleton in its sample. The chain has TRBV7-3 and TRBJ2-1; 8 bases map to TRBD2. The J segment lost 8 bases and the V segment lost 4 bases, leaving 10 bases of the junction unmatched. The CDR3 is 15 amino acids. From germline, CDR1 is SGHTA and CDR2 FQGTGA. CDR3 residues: CASSSGLVAPDEQFF. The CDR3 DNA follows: TGTGCCAGCAGCTCGGGACTAGTAGCCCCGGATGAGCAGTTCTTC.

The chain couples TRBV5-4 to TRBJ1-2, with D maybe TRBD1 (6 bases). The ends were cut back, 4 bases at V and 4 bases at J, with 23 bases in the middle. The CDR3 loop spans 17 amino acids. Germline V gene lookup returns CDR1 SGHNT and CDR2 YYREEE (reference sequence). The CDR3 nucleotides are TGTGCCAGCAGCAACCCGCCCAGGGGTATCAGACTCTATGGCTACACCTTC. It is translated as CASSNPPRGIRLYGYTF.